This T cell receptor beta chain was identified in a study of PD-L1 blockade in urothelial cancer. Across the whole study: Intravenous atezolizumab, 1,200 mg every 3 weeks, was begun by patients in the mid-2010s. Males with bladder-origin urothelial cancer constituted about 90% of the roughly 30 patients. A median approximately 140,000 T cells were found in blood samples.

Spike-ins of synthetic TCR analog templates went into each PCR. Profiling relied on immunoSEQ multiplex PCR, and the TCRdb table lists in-frame clones only, not all of them. The sample carries approximately 50,000 clones, about 81% recorded once. CDR3 length: 16 residues. J was trimmed by 5 bases and V by 3 bases; bases with no gene match: 8. CDR1 and CDR2 from the germline V gene are SGDLS and YYNGEE. The sample's time point: pretreatment peripheral blood. Sequenced material: PBMCs, taken around atezolizumab (anti-PD-L1) treatment. V is TRBV9 and J is TRBJ2-2; 9 positions match TRBD1. This receptor was obtained from a man aged 50 to 59 with urothelial cancer. The CDR3 DNA reads TGTGCCAGCAGCGCTCCGGGACAGGGCAGAACCGGGGAGCTGTTTTTT. Encoded protein: CASSAPGQGRTGELFF.